This T cell receptor beta chain was recovered during a study of cytomegalovirus exposure and HLA in healthy donors. Across the whole study: The roughly 110 validation repertoires were reported in a later analysis to have been generated on the same platform as the roughly 700 first-cohort repertoires. General observations from the study: First-cohort TCR clusters were later found to tend to co-occur in the approximately 120 validation repertoires. The study recorded 150 to 200 TCR beta chains that were cytomegalovirus-associated.

Points on this clone: As yet, its antigen is unknown.

Libraries were prepared by immunoSEQ multiplex PCR; TCRdb keeps only in-frame clonotypes and omits some of them. This table holds under 150,000 clones, 86% found once. The CDR3 sequence is 15 residues long. The V gene's germline CDR1 is SEHNR and CDR2 FQNEAQ (reference sequence). V lost 4 bases, J lost 8 bases, and 13 bases stayed unmatched. The genes are TRBV7-9 and TRBJ1-2; 7 bases fit TRBD1. Material for sequencing was PBMCs. The source of this sequence is a man younger than 30 in good health and CMV-seronegative. CDR3 nucleotide sequence: TGTGCCAGCAGCTCCTGGGGAGAGGGGGCTAACGGCTACACCTTC. Translation gives CASSSWGEGANGYTF.